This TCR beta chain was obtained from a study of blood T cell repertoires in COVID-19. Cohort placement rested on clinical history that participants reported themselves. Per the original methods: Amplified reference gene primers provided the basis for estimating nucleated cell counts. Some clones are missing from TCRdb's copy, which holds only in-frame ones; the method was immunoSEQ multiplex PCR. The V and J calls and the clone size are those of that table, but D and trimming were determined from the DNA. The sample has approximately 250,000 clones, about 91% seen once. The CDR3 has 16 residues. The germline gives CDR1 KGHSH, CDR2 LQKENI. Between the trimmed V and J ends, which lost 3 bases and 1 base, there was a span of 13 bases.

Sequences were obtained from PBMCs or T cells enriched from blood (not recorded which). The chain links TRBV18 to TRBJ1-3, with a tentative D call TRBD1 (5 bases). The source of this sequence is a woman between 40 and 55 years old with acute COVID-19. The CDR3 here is CASSPNLGQSGNTIYF. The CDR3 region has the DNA TGTGCCAGCTCACCCAATTTGGGGCAATCTGGAAACACCATATATTTT.